This TCR beta chain originates from a study of blood T cell repertoires in COVID-19. Overall study: COVID-19 samples from acute and convalescent phases originated in the United States, Italy and Spain. The cDNA or gDNA used as material had been derived from T cells, B-cell-depleted T cells, or PBMCs.

In the study's own analysis: Amplifying reference gene primers gave estimates of nucleated cell counts. Sequencing used immunoSEQ multiplex PCR; TCRdb keeps in-frame clones, though not all of them. The DNA gave D and trimming, while V, J and clone size come from that table. Here the sample spans about 28,000 clones, approximately 79% being singletons. CDR1 ENHRY and CDR2 SYGVKD come from the germline V gene. V trimming: 2 bases; J trimming: 5 bases; junction bases outside the gene matches: 7. This CDR3 spans 17 amino acids. This clone has just one count. V and J are TRBV10-3 and TRBJ1-6; 9 bases align to TRBD1. The clonotype comes from a boy younger than 10 with active or convalescent COVID-19. Material for sequencing was peripheral blood. The CDR3 spells CAISEGDRVLNNSPLHF. CDR3 sequence (DNA): TGTGCCATCAGTGAGGGGGACAGGGTTCTAAATAATTCACCCCTCCACTTT.